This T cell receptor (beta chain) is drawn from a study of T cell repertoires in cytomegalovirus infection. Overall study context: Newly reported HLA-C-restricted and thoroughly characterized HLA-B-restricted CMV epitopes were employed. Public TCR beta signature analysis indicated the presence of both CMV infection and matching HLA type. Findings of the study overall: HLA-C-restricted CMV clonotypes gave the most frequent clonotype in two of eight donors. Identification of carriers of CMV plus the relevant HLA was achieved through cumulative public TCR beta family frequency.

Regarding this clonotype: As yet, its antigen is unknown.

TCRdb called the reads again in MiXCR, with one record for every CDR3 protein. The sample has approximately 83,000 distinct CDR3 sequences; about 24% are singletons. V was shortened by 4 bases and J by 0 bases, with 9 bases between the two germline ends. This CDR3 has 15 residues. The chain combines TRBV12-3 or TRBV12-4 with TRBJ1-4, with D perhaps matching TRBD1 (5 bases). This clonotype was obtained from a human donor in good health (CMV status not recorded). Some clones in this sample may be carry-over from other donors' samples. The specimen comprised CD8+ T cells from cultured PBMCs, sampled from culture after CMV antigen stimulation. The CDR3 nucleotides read TGTGCCAGCAGTTGGACAACTGCAACTAATGAAAAACTGTTTTTT. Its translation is CASSWTTATNEKLFF.